These T cell receptor beta chains were read from a single sample in a study of cytotoxic CD8 clonotypes in ibrutinib-treated CLL. Profiled with immunoSEQ multiplex PCR; TCRdb holds only in-frame clones, not every one. The repertoire has tens of thousands of clones, over 65% of them found once; the top ten carry around 37%. This specimen was PBMCs, taken after 24 months of ibrutinib treatment. The source is a human donor with chronic lymphocytic leukemia. CDR3s include the opening cysteine and the closing phenylalanine or tryptophan. D genes are given only for firm matches. Expanded clones are given a class, and other clones once, few, many or no size at all.

J gene,D gene,V gene,clone size,CDR3 protein,CDR3 DNA
TRBJ2-5,.,TRBV6-1,.,CAISDRQETQYF,TGTGCCATCTCGGACCGCCAAGAGACCCAGTACTTC
TRBJ2-3,TRBD2,TRBV2,.,CASIERASGSTDTQYF,TGTGCCAGCATCGAACGGGCTAGCGGGAGTACAGATACGCAGTATTTT
TRBJ2-7,TRBD2,TRBV6-5,.,CASKIAGSSYEQYF,TGTGCCAGCAAAATAGCGGGAAGCTCCTACGAGCAGTACTTC
TRBJ2-5,.,TRBV7-3,.,CASSLRPAETQYF,TGTGCCAGCAGCTTAAGGCCGGCCGAGACCCAGTACTTC
TRBJ2-7,TRBD2,TRBV28,.,CASGAGGRYEQYF,TGTGCCAGCGGAGCGGGAGGGCGGTACGAGCAGTACTTC
TRBJ2-3,.,TRBV2,once,CASSEGAGGTDTQYF,TGTGCCAGCAGTGAAGGAGCAGGGGGGACAGATACGCAGTATTTT
TRBJ2-7,TRBD1,TRBV7-9,.,CASSLAGTGGLTYEQYF,TGTGCCAGCAGCTTAGCCGGGACAGGGGGCCTGACCTACGAGCAGTACTTC
TRBJ2-1,.,TRBV7-2,.,CASSLVGFGADQQFF,TGTGCCAGCAGCTTAGTGGGCTTTGGGGCGGACCAGCAGTTCTTC
TRBJ2-7,.,TRBV7-9,.,CASSLVGEQYF,TGTGCCAGCAGCTTAGTTGGCGAGCAGTACTTC
TRBJ2-3,TRBD2,TRBV4-2,.,CASSQDRGTSSSDTQYF,TGTGCCAGCAGCCAAGATAGGGGGACTAGCAGTTCAGATACGCAGTATTTT
TRBJ2-3,.,TRBV6-4,few,CASSSSGTHTQYF,TGTGCCAGCAGCTCCTCCGGGACCCATACGCAGTATTTT
TRBJ1-1,.,TRBV7-2,few,CASSQTGNTEAFF,TGTGCCAGCAGCCAGACAGGGAACACTGAAGCTTTCTTT
TRBJ2-1,TRBD2,TRBV7-9,.,CASSPPPSGMGNEQFF,TGTGCCAGCAGCCCCCCTCCTAGCGGGATGGGGAATGAGCAGTTCTTC
TRBJ2-5,TRBD2,TRBV7-7,few,CASSSPSRAGGSYGTQYF,TGTGCCAGCAGCTCCCCCTCGAGGGCGGGAGGGAGTTACGGGACCCAGTACTTC
TRBJ1-1,.,TRBV28,.,CASRLTGRDEAFF,TGTGCCAGCAGACTCACCGGGAGAGACGAAGCTTTCTTT
TRBJ2-4,.,TRBV4-1,few,CASSQVSEIAKNIQYF,TGCGCCAGCAGCCAAGTATCTGAGATAGCCAAAAACATTCAGTACTTC
TRBJ1-2,TRBD1,TRBV2,once,CASSQRTGVYGYTF,TGTGCCAGCAGTCAAAGGACAGGGGTGTATGGCTACACCTTC
TRBJ2-7,TRBD2,TRBV19,.,CASSDPKAGGIYEQYF,TGTGCCAGTAGTGACCCCAAGGCGGGAGGCATCTACGAGCAGTACTTC
TRBJ1-1,.,TRBV5-6,.,CASSLDWGENTEAFF,TGTGCCAGCAGCTTGGATTGGGGGGAGAACACTGAAGCTTTCTTT
TRBJ2-3,TRBD2,TRBV19,.,CASTGTSGTDTQYF,TGTGCCAGTACCGGGACTAGCGGCACAGATACGCAGTATTTT
TRBJ1-2,TRBD1,TRBV10-3,.,CAISESQGGQVYGYTF,TGTGCCATCAGTGAATCCCAGGGGGGGCAGGTTTATGGCTACACCTTC
TRBJ2-7,.,TRBV28,.,CASTQGGGTYEQYF,TGTGCCAGCACACAGGGCGGGGGCACCTACGAGCAGTACTTC
TRBJ1-2,.,TRBV9,.,CASSSRGGYNYGYTF,TGTGCCAGCAGCTCCCGGGGGGGGTATAACTATGGCTACACCTTC
TRBJ2-2,.,TRBV19,.,CASSIAHLTGELFF,TGTGCCAGTAGTATTGCACACCTCACCGGGGAGCTGTTTTTT
TRBJ2-1,.,TRBV7-9,.,CASSPTSSNEQFF,TGTGCCAGCAGCCCGACTTCGAGCAATGAGCAGTTCTTC
TRBJ2-2,.,TRBV5-6,.,CASSLLEDSNTGELFF,TGTGCCAGCAGCTTGTTGGAGGACTCGAACACCGGGGAGCTGTTTTTT
TRBJ1-4,.,TRBV21-1,.,CASSIPRQSATNEKLFF,TGTGCCAGCAGCATCCCTCGACAGAGCGCAACTAATGAAAAACTGTTTTTT
TRBJ1-2,.,TRBV11-2,.,CASSLGSWGYTF,TGTGCCAGCAGCCTAGGATCTTGGGGCTACACCTTC
TRBJ2-2,.,TRBV6-1,.,CASTRTRGSGELFF,TGTGCCAGCACTAGGACTAGGGGGTCCGGGGAGCTGTTTTTT
TRBJ2-2,.,TRBV6-1,.,CASSAIPGELFF,TGTGCCAGCAGTGCAATACCCGGGGAGCTGTTTTTT
TRBJ1-2,TRBD1,TRBV18,.,CASSPGQGSGYTF,TGTGCCAGCTCACCCGGACAGGGTAGCGGCTACACCTTC
TRBJ2-7,TRBD2,TRBV28,.,CASSHAGDPYEQYF,TGTGCCAGCAGTCACGCGGGAGACCCCTACGAGCAGTACTTC
TRBJ2-7,.,TRBV6-1,.,CASSEFEGASNEQYF,TGTGCCAGCAGTGAATTCGAGGGAGCGTCTAACGAGCAGTACTTC
TRBJ2-7,TRBD2,TRBV4-3,.,CASSQDRASGSSYEQYF,TGCGCCAGCAGCCAAGATCGGGCTAGCGGGAGCTCCTACGAGCAGTACTTC
TRBJ2-5,TRBD1,TRBV7-2,.,CASSYGQGVQETQYF,TGTGCCAGCAGCTACGGACAGGGTGTCCAAGAGACCCAGTACTTC
TRBJ2-1,.,TRBV7-2,.,CASSLVVGSGPGNEQFF,TGTGCCAGCAGCTTAGTTGTTGGCAGCGGGCCTGGGAATGAGCAGTTCTTC
TRBJ2-5,.,TRBV6-6,.,CASSGLGQNQETQYF,TGTGCCAGCAGCGGCCTCGGACAGAACCAAGAGACCCAGTACTTC
TRBJ2-7,.,TRBV7-2,.,CASSFGSTSYEQYF,TGTGCCAGCAGCTTCGGGAGTACGTCCTACGAGCAGTACTTC
TRBJ2-2,TRBD2,TRBV2,.,CASSAGLVIGELFF,TGTGCCAGCAGCGCAGGACTAGTAATCGGGGAGCTGTTTTTT
TRBJ2-7,TRBD1,TRBV5-1,.,CASSYRTGYEQYF,TGCGCCAGCAGCTACCGGACAGGCTACGAGCAGTACTTC
TRBJ2-3,TRBD2,TRBV29-1,.,CSGRLAGGTDTQYF,TGCAGCGGCAGACTAGCGGGAGGTACAGATACGCAGTATTTT
TRBJ2-2,.,TRBV15,.,CATSRDPRRGWSGELFF,TGTGCCACCAGCAGAGATCCCCGGAGGGGTTGGTCCGGGGAGCTGTTTTTT
TRBJ1-2,.,TRBV28,.,CASSPTGTYGYTF,TGTGCCAGCAGTCCCACAGGGACCTATGGCTACACCTTC
TRBJ2-7,.,TRBV10-2,.,CASSDGLYEQYF,TGCGCCAGCAGTGATGGCCTCTACGAGCAGTACTTC
TRBJ2-7,.,TRBV28,.,CASSYRTPGYEQYF,TGTGCCAGCAGTTACCGGACACCGGGATACGAGCAGTACTTC
TRBJ2-7,TRBD1,TRBV6-1,.,CASTIGGTGAYEQYF,TGTGCCAGCACCATTGGGGGGACAGGAGCCTACGAGCAGTACTTC
TRBJ1-2,.,TRBV6-1,.,CASRATGNYGYTF,TGTGCCAGCAGAGCAACAGGGAACTATGGCTACACCTTC
TRBJ1-2,.,TRBV27,.,CASSWGRESYGYTF,TGTGCCAGCAGTTGGGGCAGGGAGAGCTATGGCTACACCTTC
TRBJ2-7,.,TRBV7-8,.,CASSLLAVSYEQYF,TGTGCCAGCAGCTTATTGGCCGTCTCCTACGAGCAGTACTTC
TRBJ2-2,TRBD2,TRBV30,.,CAWTSGRNTGELFF,TGTGCCTGGACTAGCGGGAGAAACACCGGGGAGCTGTTTTTT
TRBJ2-1,TRBD2,TRBV5-1,.,CASSLVLTSGRPYNEQFF,TGCGCCAGCAGCTTGGTCCTGACTAGCGGGAGACCCTACAATGAGCAGTTCTTC
TRBJ1-5,.,TRBV7-2,.,CASSLRYSNQPQHF,TGTGCCAGCAGCTTACGGTATAGCAATCAGCCCCAGCATTTT
TRBJ2-5,.,TRBV4-2,.,CASSQDFARETQYF,TGTGCCAGCAGCCAAGATTTTGCGAGGGAGACCCAGTACTTC
TRBJ2-7,.,TRBV6-5,once,CASTLAAYEQYF,TGTGCCAGCACCTTGGCCGCCTACGAGCAGTACTTC
TRBJ2-7,.,TRBV6-5,.,CASARDKTYEQYF,TGTGCCAGCGCCCGGGACAAGACCTACGAGCAGTACTTC
TRBJ1-1,TRBD1,TRBV7-2,.,CASSPRDRVLVNTEAFF,TGTGCCAGCAGCCCTCGGGACAGGGTATTGGTGAACACTGAAGCTTTCTTT
TRBJ1-5,TRBD1,TRBV27,.,CASSKGQGHQPQHF,TGTGCCAGCAGTAAGGGACAGGGGCATCAGCCCCAGCATTTT